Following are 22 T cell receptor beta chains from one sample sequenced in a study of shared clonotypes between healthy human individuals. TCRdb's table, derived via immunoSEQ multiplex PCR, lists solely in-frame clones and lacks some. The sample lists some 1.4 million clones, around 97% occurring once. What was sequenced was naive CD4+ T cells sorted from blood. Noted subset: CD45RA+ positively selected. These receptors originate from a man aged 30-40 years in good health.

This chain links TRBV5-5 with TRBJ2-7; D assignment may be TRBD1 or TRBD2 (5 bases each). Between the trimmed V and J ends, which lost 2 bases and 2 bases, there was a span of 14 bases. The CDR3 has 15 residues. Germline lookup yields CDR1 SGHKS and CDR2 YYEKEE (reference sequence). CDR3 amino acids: CASSLSSGRPYEQYF. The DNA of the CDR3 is TGTGCCAGCAGCTTATCCTCGGGGCGGCCCTACGAGCAGTACTTC.

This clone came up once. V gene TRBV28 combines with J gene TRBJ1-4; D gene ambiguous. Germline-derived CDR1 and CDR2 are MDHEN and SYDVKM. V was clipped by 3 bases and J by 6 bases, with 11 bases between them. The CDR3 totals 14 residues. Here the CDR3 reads CASSLPGTHEKLFF. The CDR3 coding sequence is TGTGCCAGCAGTTTGCCGGGAACACATGAAAAACTGTTTTTT.

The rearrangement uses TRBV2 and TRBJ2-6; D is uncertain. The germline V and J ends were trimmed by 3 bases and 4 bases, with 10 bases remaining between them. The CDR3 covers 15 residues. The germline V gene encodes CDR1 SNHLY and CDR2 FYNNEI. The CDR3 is CASSDMRKGANVLTF. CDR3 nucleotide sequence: TGTGCCAGCAGTGATATGAGGAAGGGGGCCAACGTCCTGACTTTC.

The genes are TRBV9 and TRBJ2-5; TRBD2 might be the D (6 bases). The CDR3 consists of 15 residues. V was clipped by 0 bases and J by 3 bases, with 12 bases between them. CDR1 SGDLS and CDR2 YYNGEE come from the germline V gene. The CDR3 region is CASSVVGWGEETQYF. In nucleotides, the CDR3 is TGTGCCAGCAGCGTAGTAGGCTGGGGGGAAGAGACCCAGTACTTC.

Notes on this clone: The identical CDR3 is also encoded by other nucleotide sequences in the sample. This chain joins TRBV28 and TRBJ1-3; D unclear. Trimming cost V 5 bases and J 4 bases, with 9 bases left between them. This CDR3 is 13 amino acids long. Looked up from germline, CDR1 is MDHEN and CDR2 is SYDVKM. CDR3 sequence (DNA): TGTGCCAGCAGTCAAACCGGGGGAAACACCATATATTTT. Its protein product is CASSQTGGNTIYF.

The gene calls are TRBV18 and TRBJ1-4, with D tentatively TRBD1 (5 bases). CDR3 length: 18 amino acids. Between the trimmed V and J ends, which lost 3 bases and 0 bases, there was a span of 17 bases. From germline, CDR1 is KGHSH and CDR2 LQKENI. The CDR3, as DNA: TGTGCCAGCTCACCTTGGGGTTTGGGGCCTGCAACTAATGAAAAACTGTTTTTT. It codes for CASSPWGLGPATNEKLFF.

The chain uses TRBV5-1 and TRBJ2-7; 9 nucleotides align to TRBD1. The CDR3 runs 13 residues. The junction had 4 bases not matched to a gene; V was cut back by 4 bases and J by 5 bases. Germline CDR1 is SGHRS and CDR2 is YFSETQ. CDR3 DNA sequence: TGCGCCAGCAGCCAGGACAGGGGCCACGAGCAGTACTTC. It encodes CASSQDRGHEQYF.

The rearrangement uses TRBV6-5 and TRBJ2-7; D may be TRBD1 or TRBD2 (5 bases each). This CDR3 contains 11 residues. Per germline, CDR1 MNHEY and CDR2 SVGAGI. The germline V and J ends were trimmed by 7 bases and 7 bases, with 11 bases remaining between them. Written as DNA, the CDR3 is TGTGCCAGCACCGGGGCCGGGGAGCAGTACTTC. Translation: CASTGAGEQYF.

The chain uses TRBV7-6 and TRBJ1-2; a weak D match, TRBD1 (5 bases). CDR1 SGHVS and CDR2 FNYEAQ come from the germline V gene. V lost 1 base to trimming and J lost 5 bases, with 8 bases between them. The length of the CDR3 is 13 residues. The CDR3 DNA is TGTGCCAGCAGCTTAGTCGGGGGGTATGGCTACACCTTC. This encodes CASSLVGGYGYTF.

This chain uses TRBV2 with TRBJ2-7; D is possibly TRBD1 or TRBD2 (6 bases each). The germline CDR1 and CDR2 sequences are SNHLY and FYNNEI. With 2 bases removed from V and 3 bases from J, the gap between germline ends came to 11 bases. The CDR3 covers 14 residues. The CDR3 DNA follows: TGTGCCAGCAGTGAACAGGGGACTCTCTACGAGCAGTACTTC. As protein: CASSEQGTLYEQYF.

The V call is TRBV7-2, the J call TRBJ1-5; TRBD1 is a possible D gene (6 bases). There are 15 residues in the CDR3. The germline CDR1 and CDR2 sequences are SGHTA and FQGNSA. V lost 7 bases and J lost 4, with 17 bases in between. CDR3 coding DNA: TGTGCCAGCACCCCGGGGGGGCGGGTTAATCAGCCCCAGCATTTT. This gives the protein CASTPGGRVNQPQHF.

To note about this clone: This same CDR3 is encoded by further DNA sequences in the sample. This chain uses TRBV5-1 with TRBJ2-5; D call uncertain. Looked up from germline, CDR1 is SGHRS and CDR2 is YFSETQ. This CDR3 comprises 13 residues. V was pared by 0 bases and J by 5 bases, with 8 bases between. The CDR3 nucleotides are TGCGCCAGCAGCTTGGAGGGAATGGAGACCCAGTACTTC. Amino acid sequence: CASSLEGMETQYF.

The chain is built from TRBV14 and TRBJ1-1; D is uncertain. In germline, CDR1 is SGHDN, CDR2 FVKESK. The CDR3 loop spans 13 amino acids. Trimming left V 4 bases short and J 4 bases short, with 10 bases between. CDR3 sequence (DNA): TGTGCCAGCAGCCCCGCTCTGGGCACTGAAGCTTTCTTT. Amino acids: CASSPALGTEAFF.

CDR3 sequence: CASSQQGSTEAFF. CDR3 DNA: TGTGCCAGCAGCCAACAGGGTTCCACTGAAGCTTTCTTT. The rearrangement uses TRBV7-8 and TRBJ1-1, with D possibly matching TRBD1 (6 bases). The CDR3 consists of 13 residues. Germline V gives CDR1 SGHVS, CDR2 FQNEAQ. The ends were cut back, 5 bases at V and 4 bases at J, with 11 bases in the middle.

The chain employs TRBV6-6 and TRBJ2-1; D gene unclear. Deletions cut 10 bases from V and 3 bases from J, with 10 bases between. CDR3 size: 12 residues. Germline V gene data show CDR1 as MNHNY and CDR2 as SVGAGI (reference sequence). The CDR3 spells CATAPVYNEQFF. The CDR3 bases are TGTGCCACCGCTCCAGTCTACAATGAGCAGTTCTTC.

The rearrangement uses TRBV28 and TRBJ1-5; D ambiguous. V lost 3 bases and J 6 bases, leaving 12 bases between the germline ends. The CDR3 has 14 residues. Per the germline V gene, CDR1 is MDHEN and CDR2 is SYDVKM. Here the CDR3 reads CASSLGSPTQPQHF. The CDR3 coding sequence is TGTGCCAGCAGTTTGGGGTCCCCCACTCAGCCCCAGCATTTT.

The CDR3 protein is CASSLGGTSVSNEQFF. CDR3 DNA sequence: TGTGCCAGCAGCTTGGGGGGGACTAGTGTTTCCAATGAGCAGTTCTTC. The chain recombines TRBV5-4 with TRBJ2-1; TRBD2 aligns across 8 bases. Per the germline V gene, CDR1 is SGHNT and CDR2 is YYREEE (reference sequence). The junction had 8 bases not matched to a gene; V was cut back by 0 bases and J by 6 bases. The CDR3 loop spans 16 amino acids.

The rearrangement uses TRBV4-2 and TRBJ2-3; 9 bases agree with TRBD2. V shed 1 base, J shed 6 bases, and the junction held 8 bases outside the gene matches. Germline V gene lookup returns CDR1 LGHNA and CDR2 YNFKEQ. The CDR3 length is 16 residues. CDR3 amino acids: CASSQGRGRASDTQYF. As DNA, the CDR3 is TGTGCCAGCAGCCAAGGACGCGGGAGGGCCTCTGATACGCAGTATTTT.

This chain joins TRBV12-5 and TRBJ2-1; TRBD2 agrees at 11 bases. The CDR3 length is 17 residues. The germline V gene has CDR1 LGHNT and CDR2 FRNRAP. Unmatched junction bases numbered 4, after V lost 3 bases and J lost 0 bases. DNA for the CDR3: TGTGCTAGTGGTTTATTTAGCGGGAGGGGCTCCTACAATGAGCAGTTCTTC. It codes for CASGLFSGRGSYNEQFF.

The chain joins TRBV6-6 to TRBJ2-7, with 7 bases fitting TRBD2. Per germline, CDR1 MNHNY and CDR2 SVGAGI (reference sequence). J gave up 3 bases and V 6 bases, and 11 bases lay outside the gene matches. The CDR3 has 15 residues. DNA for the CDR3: TGTGCCAGCAGAAGGACTAGGGATCGGGTCTACGAGCAGTACTTC. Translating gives CASRRTRDRVYEQYF.

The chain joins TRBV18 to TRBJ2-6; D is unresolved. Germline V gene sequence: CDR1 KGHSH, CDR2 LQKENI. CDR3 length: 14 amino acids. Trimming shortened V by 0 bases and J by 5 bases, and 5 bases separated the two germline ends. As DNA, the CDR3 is TGTGCCAGCTCACCACCGGTCTGGGCCAACGTCCTGACTTTC. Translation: CASSPPVWANVLTF. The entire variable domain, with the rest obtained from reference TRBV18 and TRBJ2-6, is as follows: NAGVMQNPRHLVRRRGQEARLRCSPMKGHSHVYWYRQLPEEGLKFMVYLQKENIIDESGMPKERFSAEFPKEGPSILRIQQVVRGDSAAYFCASSPPVWANVLTFGAGSRLTVL.

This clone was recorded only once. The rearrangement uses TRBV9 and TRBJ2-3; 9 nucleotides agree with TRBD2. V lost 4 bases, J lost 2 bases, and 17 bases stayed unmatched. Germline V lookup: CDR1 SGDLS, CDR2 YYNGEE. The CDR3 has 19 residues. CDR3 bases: TGTGCCAGCAGCAGGGCGCGAGCGGGAGGTCGAGGAGTCACAGATACGCAGTATTTT. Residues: CASSRARAGGRGVTDTQYF.